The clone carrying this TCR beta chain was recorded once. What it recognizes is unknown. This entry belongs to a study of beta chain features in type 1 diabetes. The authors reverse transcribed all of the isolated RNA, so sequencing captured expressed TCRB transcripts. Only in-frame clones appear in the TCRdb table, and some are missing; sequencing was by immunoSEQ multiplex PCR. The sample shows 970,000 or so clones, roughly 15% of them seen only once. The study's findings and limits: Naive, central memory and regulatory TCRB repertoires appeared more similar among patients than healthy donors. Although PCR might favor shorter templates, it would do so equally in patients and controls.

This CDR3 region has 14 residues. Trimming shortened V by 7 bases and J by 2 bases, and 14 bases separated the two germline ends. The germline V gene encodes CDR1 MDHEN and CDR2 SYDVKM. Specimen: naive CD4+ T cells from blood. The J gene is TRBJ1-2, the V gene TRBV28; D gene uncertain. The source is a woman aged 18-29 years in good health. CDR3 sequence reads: CASTDPAENYGYTF. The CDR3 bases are TGTGCCAGCACTGACCCAGCGGAGAACTATGGCTACACCTTC.